The sequence of this TCR beta chain was determined in a study of cytomegalovirus exposure and HLA in healthy donors (dated 2017 in TCRdb). For the study in its entirety: The 500 to 700 repertoires of the first cohort and the 110 or so validation repertoires were produced on the same platform, according to a later analysis. The aim of the study was to test whether cataloging public T cell receptors could identify signatures of past pathogen exposure. Besides the first cohort of approximately 670 subjects, a separate validation cohort made up of over 100 different subjects was used. To predict cytomegalovirus infection status, the study combined high-throughput TCR immunosequencing, statistical association of individual TCRs with disease status, and machine learning.

The CDR3 starts with the cysteine, ends with the phenylalanine, and has 13 residues. The only DNA kept is the CDR3, 39 bases in frame from the first base. According to the germline V gene, CDR1 reads SGDLS and CDR2 reads YYNGEE. Between the V and J ends, shortened by 0 bases and 2 bases respectively, the junction contains 5 bases. The full study reports these points: Most TCR sequences were observed very rarely across donors, whereas some public TCRs were present in many individuals. In both the original and validation cohorts, the classifier was reported to diagnose cytomegalovirus status with high specificity and sensitivity. Three of the identified cytomegalovirus-associated TCR beta chains were confirmed in vitro to be specific for cytomegalovirus antigens. A total of some 180 TCR beta chains were listed by the study as associated with cytomegalovirus. The authors suggested that the approach could potentially be generalized to other disease states and immunological phenotypes. The validation cohort had no HLA typing available for a later analysis, so co-occurrence within that cohort was assessed over all 130 or so repertoires. Subsequent analysis determined that TCRs grouped into clusters in the first cohort also showed a tendency toward co-occurrence across the approximately 110 validation repertoires, and roughly 94% of cluster scores exceeded 0.

Libraries were built with the immunoSEQ multiplex PCR assay. The paper's data handling went like this. To diagnose cytomegalovirus status from the catalog of TCR beta chain sequences, a statistical classification framework was built. The clones in this table, taken by TCRdb from immuneACCESS, are in-frame only. Not every clone is retained; where verified, under half of the shortfall comes from an unresolved V gene, and the cause of the rest is unknown. D and trimming were read from the DNA, whereas the V and J calls and clone size are those reported in that table. The sample table holds 160,000 or so clones, of which more than 70% were seen once. The ten largest clones represent 9.5% to 13% of the sample. Remarks on this clone: The antigen this receptor binds is unknown. No base quality values were provided; no much bigger clone lies one nucleotide off.

The donors were included in the validation cohort of over a hundred subjects, a group kept apart from the roughly 670-subject first cohort. The source material was PBMCs. The TCR originated in a man aged 30 to 45 in good health and CMV-seropositive. The chain employs TRBV9 and TRBJ2-5, with the D gene uncertain. The CDR3 reads as follows: CASSVAIQETQYF. The sequenced DNA: TGTGCCAGCAGCGTAGCTATACAAGAGACCCAGTACTTC.